Sequencing of this T cell receptor beta chain was carried out in a study of blood T cell repertoires in COVID-19. This CDR3 has 16 amino acids. CDR1 is SEHNR and CDR2 is FQNEAQ in the germline V gene (reference sequence). V was trimmed by 8 bases and J by 0 bases, leaving 14 bases between them. Cohort 3 donors counted as recovered after two negative PCRs, clearance, or resolved symptoms. Assay used: immunoSEQ multiplex PCR; TCRdb lists only in-frame clones, some missing. The table has under 350,000 clones, around nine tenths seen once. Sequenced sample: PBMCs or T cells enriched from blood (not recorded which). The clonotype was recovered from a woman aged 55 to 70 who had recovered from COVID-19. This chain uses TRBV7-9 with TRBJ1-6, with D perhaps TRBD1 (6 bases). The DNA for the CDR3 is TGTGCCAGCGCTCCGAGGGGGAGCTCCTATAATTCACCCCTCCACTTT. It is translated as CASAPRGSSYNSPLHF.